These 20 T cell receptor beta chains were sequenced from one sample in a study of control samples from healthy donors and cancer patients. Sequenced by immunoSEQ multiplex PCR; TCRdb stores in-frame clones only, minus some. The sample carries over 150,000 clones, 94% recorded once. What was sequenced was blood. These receptors all come from a man aged 40-49 years in good health.

V usage is TRBV28 and J usage is TRBJ1-4; 10 bases are shared with TRBD1. V dropped 5 bases and J dropped 6; count of bases not matched to a gene: 6. Germline lookup yields CDR1 MDHEN and CDR2 SYDVKM. The CDR3 loop spans 15 amino acids. The CDR3 loop reads CASSPGQGGHEKLFF. The CDR3, as DNA: TGTGCCAGCAGTCCTGGACAGGGGGGGCATGAAAAACTGTTTTTT.

The V and J genes are TRBV5-4 and TRBJ1-2, with D hard to call. CDR1 is SGHNT, CDR2 YYREEE, per germline (reference sequence). Between the trimmed V and J ends, which lost 0 bases and 7 bases, there was a span of 19 bases. The length of the CDR3 is 16 residues. The CDR3 reads CASSLEFGQTLGGYTF. In DNA, the CDR3 is TGTGCCAGCAGCTTGGAGTTTGGGCAAACACTTGGTGGCTACACCTTC.

The chain joins TRBV3-1 (or the pseudogene TRBV3-2) to TRBJ2-3; 8 nucleotides align to TRBD2. CDR3 length: 17 amino acids. V lost 1 base to trimming and J lost 6 bases; unmatched junction nucleotides: 12. Per the germline V gene, CDR1 is LGHDT and CDR2 is YNNKEL (reference sequence). The CDR3 DNA reads TGTGCCAGCAGCCAAGGCCCCGGGGCGGGGGGATGGGATACGCAGTATTTT. Its protein product is CASSQGPGAGGWDTQYF.

The V call is TRBV18, the J call TRBJ1-2; D unresolved. In germline, CDR1 is KGHSH, CDR2 LQKENI. The CDR3 sequence is 15 residues long. Trimming shortened V by 1 base and J by 2 bases, and 11 bases separated the two germline ends. CDR3 sequence (DNA): TGTGCCAGCTCACCACTTGGAGCCGAAAACTATGGCTACACCTTC. Translation: CASSPLGAENYGYTF. Looking up the rest from reference TRBV18 and TRBJ1-2 gives the full variable domain: NAGVMQNPRHLVRRRGQEARLRCSPMKGHSHVYWYRQLPEEGLKFMVYLQKENIIDESGMPKERFSAEFPKEGPSILRIQQVVRGDSAAYFCASSPLGAENYGYTFGSGTRLTVV.

This clone has only one observation. V gene TRBV6-1 combines with J gene TRBJ1-5; TRBD1 is a possible D gene (5 bases). The V gene's germline CDR1 is MNHNS and CDR2 SASEGT. Trimming shortened V by 2 bases and J by 6 bases, and 14 bases separated the two germline ends. This CDR3 is built from 15 residues. As DNA, the CDR3 is TGTGCCAGCAGTGAACTTAGTCTAGGGGCTCAGCCCCAGCATTTT. It codes for CASSELSLGAQPQHF.

The chain is built from TRBV9 and TRBJ1-2; the D gene is possibly TRBD1 (5 bases). V lost 0 bases to trimming and J lost 4 bases, with 13 bases between them. The CDR3 spans 15 residues. CDR1 is SGDLS and CDR2 is YYNGEE in the germline V gene. The DNA of the CDR3 is TGTGCCAGCAGCGTAGCCAGGGAAGGTACCTATGGCTACACCTTC. The encoded protein is CASSVAREGTYGYTF.

Only one count was recorded for this clone. The V and J genes are TRBV7-8 and TRBJ2-2; TRBD1 aligns across 8 bases. The germline V gene has CDR1 SGHVS and CDR2 FQNEAQ. The trim removed 5 bases at V and 4 bases at J, leaving 12 bases unmatched. The CDR3 extends over 17 amino acids. In nucleotides, the CDR3 is TGTGCCAGCAGCCGAGGACAGGGTGAGGCTAGCACCGGGGAGCTGTTTTTT. Protein sequence: CASSRGQGEASTGELFF. The full variable domain, with the rest looked up from reference TRBV7-8 and TRBJ2-2, is GAGVSQSPRYKVAKRGQDVALRCDPISGHVSLFWYQQALGQGPEFLTYFQNEAQLDKSGLPSDRFFAERPEGSVSTLKIQRTQQEDSAVYLCASSRGQGEASTGELFFGEGSRLTVL.

The V and J genes are TRBV10-3 and TRBJ1-1; D is undetermined. CDR1 is ENHRY, CDR2 SYGVKD, per germline. The CDR3 is 11 residues long. V was trimmed by 8 bases and J by 1 base, leaving 5 bases between them. CDR3 amino acids: CAIAGNTEAFF. DNA of the CDR3: TGTGCCATCGCGGGGAACACTGAAGCTTTCTTT.

The chain links TRBV30 to TRBJ1-5, with TRBD1 matching over 7 bases. This CDR3 comprises 16 residues. Trimming took 3 bases from V and 3 from J; bases not matched to a gene: 11. CDR1 is GTSNPN and CDR2 is SVGIG in the germline V gene (reference sequence). CDR3 sequence: CAWRGVGGQINQPQHF. The CDR3 DNA sequence: TGTGCCTGGAGAGGAGTAGGGGGACAGATCAATCAGCCCCAGCATTTT.

The chain recombines TRBV9 with TRBJ1-1, with 8 bases that match TRBD1. The trim removed 3 bases at V and 2 bases at J, leaving 3 bases unmatched. This CDR3 region has 14 residues. The germline V gene encodes CDR1 SGDLS and CDR2 YYNGEE. CDR3 bases: TGTGCCAGCAGCGCCCAGGGGGCCAACACTGAAGCTTTCTTT. Protein product: CASSAQGANTEAFF. Filled out from reference TRBV9 and TRBJ1-1, the complete variable domain reads DSGVTQTPKHLITATGQRVTLRCSPRSGDLSVYWYQQSLDQGLQFLIQYYNGEERAKGNILERFSAQQFPDLHSELNLSSLELGDSALYFCASSAQGANTEAFFGQGTRLTVV.

Details on this clone: Other DNA sequences of this sample code for an identical CDR3. CDR3 in DNA: TGTGCCAGCAGCAGGTTGAACACTGAAGCTTTCTTT. It codes for CASSRLNTEAFF. The chain carries TRBV6-5 and TRBJ1-1; D is unresolved. CDR1 and CDR2 (germline): MNHEY, SVGAGI. CDR3 length: 12 residues. Trimming shortened V by 6 bases and J by 0 bases, and 5 bases separated the two germline ends.

The rearrangement joins TRBV5-6 to TRBJ1-5; no clear D. The length of the CDR3 is 15 residues. Between the trimmed V and J ends, which lost 0 bases and 0 bases, there was a span of 7 bases. The germline gives CDR1 SGHDT, CDR2 YYEEEE. The CDR3 sequence: CASSLGLYSNQPQHF. CDR3 in DNA: TGTGCCAGCAGCTTGGGACTATATAGCAATCAGCCCCAGCATTTT. The full variable domain, with the rest looked up from reference TRBV5-6 and TRBJ1-5, is DAGVTQSPTHLIKTRGQQVTLRCSPKSGHDTVSWYQQALGQGPQFIFQYYEEEERQRGNFPDRFSGHQFPNYSSELNVNALLLGDSALYLCASSLGLYSNQPQHFGDGTRLSIL.

The chain links TRBV5-1 to TRBJ1-3, with D uncertain. The germline V gene encodes CDR1 SGHRS and CDR2 YFSETQ. Trimming took off 1 base at V and 3 bases at J, with 8 bases between the two ends. This CDR3 comprises 14 residues. CDR3 DNA sequence: TGCGCCAGCAGCTTGTTGGGGTATGGAAACACCATATATTTT. Translation gives CASSLLGYGNTIYF.

The chain links TRBV1 to TRBJ1-5. TRBV1 is classified as a pseudogene. The CDR3 loop spans 13 amino acids. CDR3 in amino acids: CTSSHRSGVAQHF. In DNA, the CDR3 is TGCACCAGCAGCCACCGATCGGGGGTAGCCCAGCATTTT.

The genes are TRBV5-1 and TRBJ1-5; D is ambiguous. V lost 3 bases, J lost 0 bases, and 4 bases lay in between. This CDR3 region has 13 residues. Per the germline V gene, CDR1 is SGHRS and CDR2 is YFSETQ. CDR3 nucleotides: TGCGCCAGCAGCTCATATAGCAATCAGCCCCAGCATTTT. Protein sequence: CASSSYSNQPQHF.

This rearrangement joins TRBV5-1 to TRBJ1-1, with D possibly TRBD1 on 5 matching bases. CDR1 SGHRS and CDR2 YFSETQ come from the germline V gene. Trimming left V 6 bases short and J 1 base short, with 10 bases between. The length of the CDR3 is 13 residues. CDR3: CASNGDSNTEAFF. The CDR3 bases are TGCGCCAGCAACGGGGACTCGAACACTGAAGCTTTCTTT.

This chain uses TRBV19 with TRBJ1-1, with D possibly TRBD1 on 5 matching bases. Trimming removed 2 bases at V and 4 bases at J, with 8 bases between. The CDR3 has 13 residues. In germline, CDR1 is LNHDA, CDR2 SQIVND (reference sequence). CDR3 sequence: CASSITGGTEAFF. The CDR3 coding sequence is TGTGCCAGTAGTATAACGGGGGGCACTGAAGCTTTCTTT.

The CDR3 DNA reads as TGTGCCAGCAGCTCGGGACAGCACTCTGGAAACACCATATATTTT. It encodes CASSSGQHSGNTIYF. The rearrangement links TRBV6-5 to TRBJ1-3, with TRBD1 identical over 7 bases. Trimming cost V 6 bases and J 0 bases; bases outside gene matches: 5. Germline V CDR1 and CDR2: MNHEY, SVGAGI. CDR3 length equals 15 residues.

In regard to this clone: A junction boundary mismatches the germline segment, possibly from a read error. The J gene is TRBJ2-1, the V gene TRBV18; D possibly corresponds to TRBD1 (6 bases). Per the germline V gene, CDR1 is KGHSH and CDR2 is LQKENI. The CDR3 covers 13 residues. The CDR3 reads CASSQSRDNEQFF. CDR3 in DNA: TGTGCCAGCTCACAGAGCAGGGACAACGAGCAGTTCTTC.

The chain is built from TRBV11-2 and TRBJ2-1; D not certain. Germline CDR1 is SGHAT and CDR2 is FQNNGV. The CDR3 contains 15 residues. Trimming cost V 4 bases and J 8 bases, with 18 bases left between them. The CDR3 protein is CASSSAVAPQDEQFF. CDR3 DNA sequence: TGTGCCAGCAGCTCGGCAGTCGCACCCCAGGATGAGCAGTTCTTC. The full variable domain, in which reference TRBV11-2 and TRBJ2-1 provide the parts outside the CDR3, is EAGVAQSPRYKIIEKRQSVAFWCNPISGHATLYWYQQILGQGPKLLIQFQNNGVVDDSQLPKDRFSAERLKGVDSTLKIQPAKLEDSAVYLCASSSAVAPQDEQFFGPGTRLTVL.